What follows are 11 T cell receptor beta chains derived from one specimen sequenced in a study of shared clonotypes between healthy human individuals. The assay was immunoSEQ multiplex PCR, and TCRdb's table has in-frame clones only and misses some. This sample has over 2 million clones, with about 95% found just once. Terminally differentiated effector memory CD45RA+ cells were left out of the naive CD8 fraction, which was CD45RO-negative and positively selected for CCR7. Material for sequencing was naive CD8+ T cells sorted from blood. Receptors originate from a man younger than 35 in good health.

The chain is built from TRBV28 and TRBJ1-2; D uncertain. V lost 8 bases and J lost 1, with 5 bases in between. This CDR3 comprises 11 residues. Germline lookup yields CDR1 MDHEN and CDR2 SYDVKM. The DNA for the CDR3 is TGTGCCAGCGGATATAACTATGGCTACACCTTC. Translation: CASGYNYGYTF.

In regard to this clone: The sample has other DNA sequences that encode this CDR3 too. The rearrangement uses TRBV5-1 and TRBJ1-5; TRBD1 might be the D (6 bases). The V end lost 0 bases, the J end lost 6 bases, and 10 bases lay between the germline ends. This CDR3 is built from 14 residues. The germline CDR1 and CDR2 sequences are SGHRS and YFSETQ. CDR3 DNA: TGCGCCAGCAGCTTGGCGGGGGCCGGTCAGCCCCAGCATTTT. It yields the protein CASSLAGAGQPQHF.

The CDR3 DNA is TGTGCCAGCAGCCAGATAGCGGGAGGGACCTACGAGCAGTACTTC. Its translation: CASSQIAGGTYEQYF. The chain has TRBV4-2 and TRBJ2-7, with 11 positions matching TRBD2. This CDR3 comprises 15 residues. Germline V gene sequence: CDR1 LGHNA, CDR2 YNFKEQ. The junction had 3 bases not matched to a gene; V was cut back by 3 bases and J by 2 bases.

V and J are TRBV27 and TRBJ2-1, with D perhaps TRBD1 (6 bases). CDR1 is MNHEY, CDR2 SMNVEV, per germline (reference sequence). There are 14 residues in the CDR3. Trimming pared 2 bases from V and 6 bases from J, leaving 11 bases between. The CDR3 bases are TGTGCCAGCAGTTTAACAGGGTCAGGCAATGAGCAGTTCTTC. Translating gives CASSLTGSGNEQFF.

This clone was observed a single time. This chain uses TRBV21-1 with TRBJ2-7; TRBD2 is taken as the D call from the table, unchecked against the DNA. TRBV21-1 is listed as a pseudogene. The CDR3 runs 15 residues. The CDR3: CASSKDEREGLRQYF. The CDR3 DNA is TGTGCCAGCAGCAAAGATGAGCGGGAGGGCCTTCGGCAGTACTTC.

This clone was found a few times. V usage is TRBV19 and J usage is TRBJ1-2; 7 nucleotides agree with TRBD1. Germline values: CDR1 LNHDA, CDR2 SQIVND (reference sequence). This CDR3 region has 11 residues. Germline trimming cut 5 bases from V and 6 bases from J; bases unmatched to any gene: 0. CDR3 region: CASSQGDGYTF. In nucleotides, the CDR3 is TGTGCCAGTAGTCAGGGGGATGGCTACACCTTC.

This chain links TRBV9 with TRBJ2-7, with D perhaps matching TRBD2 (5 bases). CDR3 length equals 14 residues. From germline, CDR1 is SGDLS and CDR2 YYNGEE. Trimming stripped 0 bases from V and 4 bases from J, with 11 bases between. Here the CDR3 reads CASSVEPEEYEQYF. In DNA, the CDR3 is TGTGCCAGCAGCGTAGAACCGGAGGAATACGAGCAGTACTTC.

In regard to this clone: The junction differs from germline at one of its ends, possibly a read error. This chain's CDR3 is CASSLGTGERF. The CDR3, as DNA: TGTGCCAGCAGCTTGGGGACAGGGGAACGCTTT. The chain employs TRBV5-4 and TRBJ1-1, with 9 positions matching TRBD1. The length of the CDR3 is 11 residues. CDR1 SGHNT and CDR2 YYREEE come from the germline V gene (reference sequence). Complete variable domain (other parts from reference TRBV5-4 and TRBJ1-1): ETGVTQSPTHLIKTRGQQVTLRCSSQSGHNTVSWYQQALGQGPQFIFQYYREEENGRGNFPPRFSGLQFPNYSSELNVNALELDDSALYLCASSLGTGERFGQGTRLTVV.

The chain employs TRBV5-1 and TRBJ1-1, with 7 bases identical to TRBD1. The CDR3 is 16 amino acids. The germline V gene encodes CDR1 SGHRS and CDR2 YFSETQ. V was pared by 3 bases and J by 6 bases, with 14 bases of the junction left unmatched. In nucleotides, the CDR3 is TGCGCCAGCAGCTGGAAGACGGGACAGAGGGACCCTGAAGCTTTCTTT. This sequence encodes CASSWKTGQRDPEAFF.

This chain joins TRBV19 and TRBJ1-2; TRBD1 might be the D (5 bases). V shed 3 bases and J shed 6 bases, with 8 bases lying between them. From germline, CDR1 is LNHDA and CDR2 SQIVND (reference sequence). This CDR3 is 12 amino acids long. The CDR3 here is CASSIREDGYTF. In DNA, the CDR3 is TGTGCCAGTAGTATCAGGGAGGATGGCTACACCTTC.

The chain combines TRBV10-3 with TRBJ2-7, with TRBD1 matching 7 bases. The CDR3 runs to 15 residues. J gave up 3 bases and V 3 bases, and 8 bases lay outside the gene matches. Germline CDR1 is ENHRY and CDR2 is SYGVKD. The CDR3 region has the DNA TGTGCCATCAGTGACTGGACAGGCATCGACTACGAGCAGTACTTC. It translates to CAISDWTGIDYEQYF.